This T cell receptor (beta chain) is from a study of T cells in tuberculosis. Study-level findings and limits: Smaller distances to GMM-specific TCRs suggested their expansion in active tuberculosis.

Described time point: new active TB diagnosis, blood taken before or within 7 days of starting treatment. Profiling relied on immunoSEQ multiplex PCR, and the TCRdb table lists in-frame clones only, not all of them. Found here are approximately 30,000 clones, about 85% of them singletons; the top ten hold less than 6.5%. With V trimmed by 5 bases and J by 5 bases, 12 bases remained unmatched. The CDR3 has 16 amino acids. CDR1 is SGHVS, CDR2 FQNEAQ, per germline. As regards this clone: The target antigen is unknown.

The chain couples TRBV7-8 to TRBJ2-3; 8 bases match TRBD1. The source material was PBMCs, sampled at tuberculosis diagnosis. The source is an adult with tuberculosis. The CDR3 coding sequence is TGTGCCAGCAGCCACACCAGGACAGGGAGACTAGATACGCAGTATTTT. Protein product: CASSHTRTGRLDTQYF.